This TCR beta chain was sequenced for a study of blood T cell repertoires in COVID-19 (dated by TCRdb to the early 2020s). About the study as a whole: The collaborator samples originated in the United States, Italy and Spain and spanned the acute and convalescent phases of COVID-19. The material from the prospective study consisted of cDNA or gDNA derived from T cells, B-cell-depleted T cells, or PBMCs. Subjects who had been exposed to COVID-19, were actively infected with it, or had recovered from it provided the deeply sampled blood TCRbeta repertoires that made up the dataset. The repertoires were released in a freely available public database intended as a resource for research on the immune response to SARS-CoV-2. The samples were drawn from the first 160 participants of the ongoing ImmuneRACE study and from 950 to 1,500 subjects provided by 6 global collaborators. The sample metadata nearly always contained a de-identified subject ID, COVID-19 status, age in years and sex. HLA class I and class II types, where available, came from metadata supplied by the sample provider rather than from assay-based typing.

The germline V gene supplies CDR1 SGHRS and CDR2 YFSETQ. Counted from cysteine to phenylalanine, this CDR3 has 14 amino acids. The read is trimmed to its CDR3 DNA, 42 bases read in frame from base 1. The V end loses 4 bases and the J end loses 10 bases, and a stretch of 15 bases separates them. The collaborating institutions used their own protocols to collect whole blood in K2EDTA tubes. Collaborator samples were shipped for TCRbeta analysis as frozen whole blood, isolated PBMCs, or DNA extracted from either sample type. A word on this clone: The antigen it binds to is not known. Per-base qualities were not stored, and no clone one base away is much larger.

TCRbeta CDR3 regions were amplified from genomic DNA by means of the immunoSEQ Assay, a bias-controlled multiplex PCR. The published analysis was carried out like this. The number of nucleated cells in each sample was estimated from the amplification of reference gene primers within the assay. To quantify the absolute abundance of each unique TCRbeta CDR3 rearrangement, sequence reads were collapsed and filtered. For each sample, productive Simpson clonality was calculated by taking the square root of Simpson's diversity index across productive rearrangements. Sourced from immuneACCESS, this table was stored by TCRdb with only in-frame sequences that have V and J called. A share of the clones is absent; for the studies checked, an unresolved V gene accounts for under half, and the remainder has no known explanation. The V and J calls and clone size are taken from that table; D and trimming were inferred from the DNA. This sample holds fewer than 250,000 clones; 75% to 85% were observed only once. 5.5% of the sample rests with the top ten.

The research as a whole found: Clinical and demographic metadata were provided uncurated, with the amount varying by source and participant.

This TCR was recovered from a human donor in a cohort sampled during active COVID-19. This chain is built from TRBV5-1 and TRBJ1-6, with the D gene uncertain. The sample was peripheral blood. The CDR3 reads as follows: CASSPYSGESPLHF. The DNA is as follows: TGCGCCAGCAGCCCCTACTCCGGGGAGTCACCCCTCCACTTT.